What follows describes a single T cell receptor beta chain. These data are taken from a study of control samples from healthy donors and cancer patients. Profiled with immunoSEQ multiplex PCR; TCRdb holds only in-frame clones, not every one. The table records some 130,000 clones, approximately 92% of them present only once. The CDR3 spans 15 residues. Germline loops: CDR1 MNHNS, CDR2 SASEGT. Trimming took off 3 bases at V and 1 base at J, with 13 bases between the two ends. The clonotype was recovered from a man aged 40-55 years in good health. The sequencing sample was made of blood. This chain uses TRBV6-1 with TRBJ2-7; no firm D call. CDR3 amino acids: CASSDFQDSSYEQYF. The CDR3 nucleotides are TGTGCCAGCAGTGATTTCCAGGATAGTTCCTACGAGCAGTACTTC.